This T cell receptor (beta chain) was recorded in a study of CD8+ T cells in alopecia areata. cDNA prepared by RNA extraction and subsequent reverse transcription served as the template for sequencing. Sequenced by immunoSEQ multiplex PCR; TCRdb stores in-frame clones only, minus some. The sample includes 2,500 to 3,000 clones, none of them occurring once. This clone turned up a few times. The antigen is undetermined. The genes are named according to mouse. The read terminates 4 residues before the CDR3 end, so the remaining end is supplied by the germline J gene. Findings of the study overall: Researchers report lesional scalp, most notably alopecia totalis/universalis, outstripped normal scalp in clonality.

Germline CDR1 and CDR2: NSHNY and SYGAGN. The CDR3 totals 15 residues. Trimming left V 10 bases short and J 0 bases short, with 20 bases between. The rearrangement uses TRBV13-1 and TRBJ2-7; weak D call: TRBD2 (6 bases). This sequence was found in a C3H/HeJ mouse with alopecia areata. Strain haplotype (MHC): H2-k. The sequenced material came from lesional skin. The sequenced CDR3 bases are TGTGCCTGGAGTGCCCCGCGGGGGGTCTCCTAT. It specifies CAWSAPRGVSY. The entire CDR3 protein is CAWSAPRGVSYEQYF.